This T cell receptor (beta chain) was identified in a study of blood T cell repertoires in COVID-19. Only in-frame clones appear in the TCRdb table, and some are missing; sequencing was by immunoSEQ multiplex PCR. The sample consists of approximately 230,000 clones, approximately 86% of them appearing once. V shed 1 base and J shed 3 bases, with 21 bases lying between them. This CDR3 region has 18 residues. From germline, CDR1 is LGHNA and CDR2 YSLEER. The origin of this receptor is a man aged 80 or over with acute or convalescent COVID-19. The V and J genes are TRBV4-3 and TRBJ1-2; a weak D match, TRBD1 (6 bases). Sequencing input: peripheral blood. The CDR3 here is CASSQVTVGALGYYGYTF. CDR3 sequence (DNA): TGCGCCAGCAGCCAAGTAACGGTGGGGGCCTTAGGGTACTATGGCTACACCTTC.